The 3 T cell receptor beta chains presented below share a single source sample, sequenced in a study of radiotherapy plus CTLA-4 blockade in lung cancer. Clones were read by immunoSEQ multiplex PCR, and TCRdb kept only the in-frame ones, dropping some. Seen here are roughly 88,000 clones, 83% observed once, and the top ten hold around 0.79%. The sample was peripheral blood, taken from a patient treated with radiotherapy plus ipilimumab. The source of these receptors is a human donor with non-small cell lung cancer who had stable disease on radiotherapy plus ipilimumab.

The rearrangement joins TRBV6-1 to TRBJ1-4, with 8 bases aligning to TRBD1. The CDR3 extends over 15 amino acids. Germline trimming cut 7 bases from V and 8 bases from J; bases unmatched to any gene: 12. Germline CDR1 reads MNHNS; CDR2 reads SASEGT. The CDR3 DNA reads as TGTGCCAGCATTTCGGCCGGGACAGGAGGGGAAAAACTGTTTTTT. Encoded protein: CASISAGTGGEKLFF.

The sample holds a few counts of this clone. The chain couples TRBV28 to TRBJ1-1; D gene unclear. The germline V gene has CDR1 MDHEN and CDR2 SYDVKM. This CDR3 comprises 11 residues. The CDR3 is CAVAGNTEAFF. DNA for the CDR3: TGTGCGGTGGCGGGGAACACTGAAGCTTTCTTT.

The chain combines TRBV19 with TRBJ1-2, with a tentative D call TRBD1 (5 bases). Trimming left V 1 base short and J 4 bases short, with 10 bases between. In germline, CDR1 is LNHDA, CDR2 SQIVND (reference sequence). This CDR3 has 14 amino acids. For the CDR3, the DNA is TGTGCCAGTAGTATAGTAGGGGCGGCCTATGGCTACACCTTC. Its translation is CASSIVGAAYGYTF.